The rows below give T cell receptor beta chains drawn from one sample of a study of vaccination and CD4 T cells after COVID-19. TCRdb ran MiXCR on the PCR reads and lists one entry per CDR3 protein. Of 9,500 to 15,000 distinct CDR3 sequences in the sample, about 31% were seen once. Their recognized antigens are unknown. Sequenced: cultured CD4+ T cells from blood. Receptors were obtained from a human donor with COVID-19. Both conserved end residues are part of each CDR3. A D gene is named only where the DNA matches it firmly. Clone size is shown for a subset of rows, as once, few, many or a class of expanded clone.

cdr3_length	clone_size	v_call	j_call	d_call	cdr3_aa	cdr3_nt
16	NA	TRBV12-3/TRBV12-4	TRBJ2-7	NA	CASSLMGGQHFYEQYF	TGTGCCAGCAGCCTCATGGGAGGACAGCACTTCTACGAGCAGTACTTC
16	few	TRBV6-5	TRBJ2-2	TRBD2	CASSLVLASNTGELFF	TGTGCCAGCAGTTTGGTACTAGCGTCGAACACCGGGGAGCTGTTTTTT
16	once	TRBV15	TRBJ2-5	NA	CATSRDGRTGQETQYF	TGTGCCACCAGCAGAGATGGCAGGACCGGCCAAGAGACCCAGTACTTC
15	few	TRBV7-9	TRBJ1-3	NA	CASSLRGSSGNTIYF	TGTGCCAGCAGCTTGCGGGGTAGCTCTGGAAACACCATATATTTT
12	NA	TRBV20-1	TRBJ1-2	TRBD1	CSARPGQSGYTF	TGCAGTGCTCGGCCGGGACAGTCTGGCTACACCTTC
14	once	TRBV12-3/TRBV12-4	TRBJ2-7	NA	CASTMGRQSYEQYF	TGTGCCAGCACAATGGGCCGACAGTCCTACGAGCAGTACTTC
12	few	TRBV19	TRBJ2-7	NA	CASSSFGHEQYF	TGTGCCAGTAGTTCCTTCGGCCACGAGCAGTACTTC
13	NA	TRBV6-1	TRBJ2-7	NA	CASSVLAYGEQYF	TGTGCCAGCAGCGTACTGGCATACGGCGAGCAGTACTTC
15	NA	TRBV9	TRBJ1-6	NA	CASSVDFSYNSPLHF	TGTGCCAGCAGCGTAGATTTCTCCTATAATTCACCCCTCCACTTT
13	NA	TRBV6-1	TRBJ1-2	NA	CASRQTVNYGYTF	TGTGCCAGCAGGCAGACAGTTAACTATGGCTACACCTTC
16	medium-sized	TRBV27	TRBJ1-5	NA	CASSLFSNRGNQPQHF	TGTGCCAGCAGTTTATTCAGTAACAGGGGCAATCAGCCCCAGCATTTT
13	few	TRBV12-3/TRBV12-4	TRBJ1-2	NA	CASSPQMGNGYTF	TGTGCCAGCAGTCCGCAGATGGGGAATGGCTACACCTTC
14	few	TRBV28	TRBJ1-3	TRBD1	CASSPGGTGNTIYF	TGTGCCAGCAGCCCAGGGGGCACTGGAAACACCATATATTTT
18	NA	TRBV6-1	TRBJ2-4	TRBD2	CASTPWASGGKAKNIQYF	TGTGCCAGCACACCATGGGCTAGCGGGGGGAAAGCCAAAAACATTCAGTACTTC
13	NA	TRBV18	TRBJ2-7	NA	CASSPLDSYEQYF	TGTGCCAGCTCACCCCTCGACTCCTACGAGCAGTACTTC
14	NA	TRBV6-2/TRBV6-3	TRBJ2-1	TRBD2	CATFGAGGNNEQFF	TGTGCCACCTTTGGGGCGGGGGGGAACAATGAGCAGTTCTTC
16	NA	TRBV7-9	TRBJ2-7	TRBD1	CASSLALQGVLHEQYF	TGTGCCAGCAGCTTAGCGCTCCAGGGGGTGCTCCACGAGCAGTACTTC
15	NA	TRBV6-1	TRBJ2-3	TRBD1	CASSPGTGRTDTQYF	TGTGCCAGCAGCCCCGGGACAGGGCGCACAGATACGCAGTATTTT
15	NA	TRBV12-3/TRBV12-4	TRBJ1-1	NA	CASSLRGTINTEAFF	TGTGCCAGCAGTTTAAGGGGGACAATTAACACTGAAGCTTTCTTT
15	NA	TRBV27	TRBJ1-2	TRBD1	CASSLRDSTNYGYTF	TGTGCCAGCAGTTTACGGGACAGTACTAACTATGGCTACACCTTC
14	few	TRBV12-3/TRBV12-4	TRBJ1-4	NA	CASSSSGDGEKLFF	TGTGCCAGCAGTTCTTCCGGGGATGGGGAAAAACTGTTTTTT
13	NA	TRBV20-1	TRBJ2-7	TRBD2	CSASGTSSYEQYF	TGCAGTGCTAGTGGGACTAGCAGCTACGAGCAGTACTTC
16	NA	TRBV28	TRBJ1-6	TRBD1	CASSSSTGTVNSPLHF	TGTGCCAGCAGTAGCTCAACCGGGACAGTTAATTCACCCCTCCACTTT
17	few	TRBV7-2	TRBJ2-5	TRBD1	CASSPRSSGTGVETQYF	TGTGCCAGCAGCCCGCGTAGCTCCGGGACAGGGGTAGAGACCCAGTACTTC
15	NA	TRBV6-1	TRBJ1-3	NA	CASSATQGTGNTIYF	TGTGCCAGCAGTGCAACTCAGGGCACCGGAAACACCATATATTTT
14	NA	TRBV29-1	TRBJ2-5	NA	CSVDITGSKRTQYF	TGCAGCGTGGACATAACAGGATCCAAGAGAACCCAGTACTTC
12	few	TRBV12-3/TRBV12-4	TRBJ1-1	NA	CASSLWGTEAFF	TGTGCCAGCAGTCTTTGGGGGACTGAAGCTTTCTTT
17	NA	TRBV6-1	TRBJ1-5	NA	CASSGPPVLGSNQPQHF	TGTGCCAGCAGTGGGCCTCCGGTTTTGGGAAGCAATCAGCCCCAGCATTTT
14	NA	TRBV29-1	TRBJ2-2	NA	CSVTGTKNTGELFF	TGCAGCGTGACCGGGACAAAAAACACCGGGGAGCTGTTTTTT
13	medium-sized	TRBV30	TRBJ1-1	NA	CAWSVQPGSEAFF	TGTGCCTGGAGTGTACAACCGGGGTCTGAAGCTTTCTTT
13	NA	TRBV5-4	TRBJ2-2	NA	CASSSVAGGELFF	TGTGCCAGCAGCTCGGTTGCGGGCGGGGAGCTGTTTTTT
15	NA	TRBV10-1	TRBJ2-7	NA	CASSPRQGTSYEQYF	TGCGCCAGCAGTCCCCGGCAGGGAACATCCTACGAGCAGTACTTC
19	NA	TRBV9	TRBJ2-1	TRBD2	CASSVGLWSGGALGNEQFF	TGTGCCAGCAGCGTAGGTCTCTGGAGCGGGGGGGCCTTGGGCAATGAGCAGTTCTTC
11	NA	TRBV11-3	TRBJ1-2	NA	CASSIENGYTF	TGTGCCAGCAGCATAGAGAATGGCTACACCTTC
18	NA	TRBV5-1	TRBJ2-7	TRBD2	CASSLGLAGGPSSYEQYF	TGCGCCAGCAGCCTCGGACTAGCGGGGGGCCCTAGCTCCTACGAGCAGTACTTC
12	few	TRBV10-1	TRBJ2-5	NA	CASSRQKETQYF	TGCGCCAGCAGTCGCCAGAAAGAGACCCAGTACTTC
16	NA	TRBV6-2/TRBV6-3	TRBJ2-7	TRBD2	CASSTFPAGGPYEQYF	TGTGCCAGCAGTACCTTCCCAGCGGGGGGGCCCTACGAGCAGTACTTC
15	NA	TRBV12-3/TRBV12-4	TRBJ2-5	TRBD2	CASSWEGRGEETQYF	TGTGCCAGCAGTTGGGAGGGACGGGGCGAAGAGACCCAGTACTTC
14	NA	TRBV5-6	TRBJ2-5	NA	CASSFRRRQETQYF	TGTGCCAGCAGCTTCCGGAGGAGGCAAGAGACCCAGTACTTC